A single count supports the clone carrying this T cell receptor beta chain. Its specificity is unknown. One junction end does not reproduce the germline sequence, and a read error may be involved. The template was RNA from unsorted bulk tissue. Chemotherapy-naive patients with new lung cancer underwent thoracic surgery in China, August–late 2014. Three rounds of nested PCR, following a modified ARM-PCR protocol, produced the TCRbeta library. TCRdb redid the calling of the multiplex PCR reads with MiXCR, one entry per CDR3 protein. The sample has 200,000 to 250,000 distinct CDR3 sequences, 70% to 75% seen once. This entry is derived from a study of tumor and adjacent non-tumor tissue in lung cancer. Study-wide results and limits: Tumor TCR diversity, when higher, was linked to shorter survival. In normal lung, the top 100 clones were significantly more dominant than in tumor. Compared with tumor, normal lung showed significantly lower TCR diversity.

Germline CDR1 reads SGHNT; CDR2 reads YYREEE (reference sequence). The CDR3 is 16 residues long. The source material was lung tumor tissue. This receptor was identified in a man in his 60s with non-small cell lung cancer. The chain recombines TRBV5-4 with TRBJ2-7; 8 positions agree with TRBD2. CDR3 sequence reads: CASSLALQRETREHYF. In nucleotides, the CDR3 is TGCGCCAGCAGCTTGGCTCTGCAGCGGGAGACGAGAGAGCATTACTTC.